This TCR beta chain appears in the sequencing data of a study of T cells in Graves' hyperthyroidism and ophthalmopathy. Points from the study as a whole: Ophthalmopathy was identified by the model a median approximately 6.9 months ahead of onset.

TCR beta CDR3 sequences were amplified from RNA transcripts. RT-PCR in the first round (using the HTBI primer set) targeted the TCR CDR3. TCRdb processed the multiplex PCR reads anew with MiXCR; each CDR3 protein has one entry. The sample has about 700,000 distinct CDR3 sequences; 45% are singletons. Looked up from germline, CDR1 is SNHLY and CDR2 is FYNNEI. V shed 6 bases and J 3 bases; nucleotides not matched to a gene: 9. The CDR3 consists of 16 residues. As for this clonotype: Antigen specificity is unknown.

This chain uses TRBV2 with TRBJ2-7; 12 nucleotides line up with TRBD1. The source material was peripheral blood or thyroid tissue (not recorded which). This receptor was identified in an adult man with Graves' disease, either hyperthyroidism or ophthalmopathy (not recorded which). CDR3 sequence: CASSYSGTGGGYEQYF. Here the CDR3 DNA reads TGTGCCAGCAGCTACTCCGGGACAGGGGGCGGCTACGAGCAGTACTTC.